The sequence of this T cell receptor (beta chain) was determined in a study of blood T cell repertoires in COVID-19. A few counts support this clone. Germline values: CDR1 LGHNA, CDR2 YNFKEQ. Trimming left V 1 base short and J 7 bases short, with 11 bases between. The CDR3 runs to 15 residues. Per the original data handling: Amplified reference gene primers provided the basis for estimating nucleated cell counts. The repertoire was sequenced with immunoSEQ multiplex PCR; TCRdb's copy has only in-frame clones and lacks some. That table gives V, J and clone size, and the DNA gave D and trimming. The data hold approximately 250,000 clones, with roughly 82% observed a single time.

The gene calls are TRBV4-2 and TRBJ1-6, with D unclear. This sequence was found in a woman between 35 and 50 years old who had recovered from COVID-19. Sequencing used peripheral blood. The CDR3 spells CASSQGGLYNSPLHF. The CDR3 DNA follows: TGTGCCAGCAGCCAAGGAGGACTTTACAATTCACCCCTCCACTTT.